This T cell receptor beta chain was sequenced during a study of identical twins. Whole-study results and caveats: Conclusions rested on cross-sectional statistics rather than following the same donors.

Germline V CDR1 and CDR2: MNHEY, SMNVEV (reference sequence). V was pared by 5 bases and J by 0 bases, with 4 bases between. The CDR3 totals 12 residues. A universal primer binding site was introduced by template switching. The final cDNA contained unique molecular identifiers. One entry per CDR3 protein, called by TCRdb with MiXCR from the 5' RACE reads. The sample yields about 720,000 distinct CDR3 sequences, 15% to 20% seen once. This clonotype was seen at least ten times. Its antigen is not identified. In addition, the sample was reused for a study of T cells expressing NK-cell markers.

Sequences were obtained from PBMCs. This clonotype was obtained from a young woman in good health. This chain links TRBV27 with TRBJ1-1; no clear D. The CDR3 coding sequence is TGTGCCAGCAGTGGGATGAACACTGAAGCTTTCTTT. It is translated as CASSGMNTEAFF.